This T cell receptor (beta chain) was captured by sequencing in a study of blood T cell repertoires in COVID-19. On the study more broadly: The United States, Italy and Spain were the sources of the acute and convalescent COVID-19 samples.

In this sample, this clone turned up once. Per the authors' pipeline: Cell counts per sample came from amplifying reference gene primers. Sequencing used immunoSEQ multiplex PCR; TCRdb keeps in-frame clones, though not all of them. D and trimming were read from the DNA, whereas the V and J calls and clone size are those reported in that table. The repertoire holds 55,000 to 80,000 clones, with around 83% as singletons. V shed 0 bases and J shed 5 bases, with 17 bases lying between them. Germline V gene data show CDR1 as SGHRS and CDR2 as YFSETQ. The CDR3 has 16 amino acids. Material: peripheral blood. The chain links TRBV5-1 to TRBJ2-5; D is possibly TRBD2 (5 bases). The TCR was taken from a human donor in a cohort sampled during active COVID-19. CDR3: CASSLGGSNVGETQYF. CDR3 in DNA: TGCGCCAGCAGCTTGGGAGGGAGTAATGTTGGGGAGACCCAGTACTTC.